This T cell receptor beta chain was sequenced for a study of T cells in localized non-small cell lung cancer. Regarding the study as a whole: Adjacent lung had a median roughly 53 of the 100 largest tumor clones. Exceeding tumor, uninvolved adjacent lung had the highest T cell clonality.

The CDR3 length is 11 residues. CDR1 is ENHRY, CDR2 SYGVKD, per germline. With 8 bases removed from V and 5 bases from J, the gap between germline ends came to 7 bases. Repertoires were generated with immunoSEQ multiplex PCR, while TCRdb's copy carries only in-frame clones and drops some. The table includes fewer than 90,000 clones, approximately 84% detected once. About this clone: The antigen is unknown.

Source: peripheral blood, taken before any cancer treatment. This sequence originates from a man aged 35 to 69 with stage I lung adenocarcinoma. This rearrangement joins TRBV10-3 to TRBJ2-1; D is undetermined. The CDR3 protein is CAIGEDNEQFF. CDR3 sequence (DNA): TGTGCCATCGGAGAGGACAATGAGCAGTTCTTC.